Sequencing of this T cell receptor beta chain was carried out in a study of T-cell memory formation after mild COVID-19. This clonotype was observed a few times. From 5'RACE with constant-segment primers came TCR alpha and TCR beta cDNA libraries that carried sample barcodes and UMIs. TCRdb re-called the 5' RACE reads through MiXCR, storing one row per CDR3 protein. The repertoire consists of roughly 150,000 distinct CDR3 sequences, with roughly 14% occurring once and the leading ten covering 13% to 15%. Germline trimming cut 2 bases from V and 2 bases from J; bases unmatched to any gene: 10. Per the germline V gene, CDR1 is GTSNPN and CDR2 is SVGIG (reference sequence). The CDR3 covers 17 residues.

This chain links TRBV30 with TRBJ1-4; the match to TRBD1 covers 8 bases. This receptor was taken from an adult woman who had mild COVID-19 (a few samples of this study predate the infection). Cell type and time point are not known. Sequenced: PBMCs or a T cell subset sorted from them (not recorded which). The chain's CDR3 is CAWSRRIRQGTNEKLFF. As DNA, the CDR3 is TGTGCCTGGAGTCGCAGGATTAGACAGGGGACTAATGAAAAACTGTTTTTT.